One and the same sample provided the 32 T cell receptor beta chains below, sequenced in a study of blood T cell repertoires in COVID-19. Data came from immunoSEQ multiplex PCR; TCRdb stores just in-frame clones and leaves some out. The sample yields about 200,000 clones, about 88% seen once. The sequencing input was peripheral blood. These TCRs come from a man in his late teens or twenties with active or convalescent COVID-19.

The chain has TRBV25-1 and TRBJ2-4, with D hard to call. Germline V lookup: CDR1 MGHDK, CDR2 SYGVNS. V was trimmed by 7 bases and J by 8 bases, leaving 9 bases between them. This CDR3 has 11 amino acids. The CDR3 protein is CASTEYDIQYF. CDR3 nucleotides: TGTGCCAGCACCGAGTATGACATTCAGTACTTC.

The chain recombines TRBV21-1 with TRBJ2-5; the DNA was not used to check the table's D call, TRBD1. TRBV21-1 is annotated as a pseudogene. The length of the CDR3 is 14 residues. The DNA for the CDR3 is TGTGCCAGCAGCAAAACCGGGACATTGGAGACCCAGTACTTC. This encodes CASSKTGTLETQYF.

The rearrangement uses TRBV19 and TRBJ1-2; 8 bases map to TRBD1. V lost 3 bases and J lost 4; bases outside the gene matches: 16. The CDR3 is 18 amino acids. CDR1 and CDR2 (germline): LNHDA, SQIVND (reference sequence). The CDR3 region has the DNA TGTGCCAGTAGTATCGGAACTACCGGGACAGGTGCTACCTATGGCTACACCTTC. Translating gives CASSIGTTGTGATYGYTF. Full variable domain (outside the CDR3, taken from reference TRBV19 and TRBJ1-2): DGGITQSPKYLFRKEGQNVTLSCEQNLNHDAMYWYRQDPGQGLRLIYYSQIVNDFQKGDIAEGYSVSREKKESFPLTVTSAQKNPTAFYLCASSIGTTGTGATYGYTFGSGTRLTVV.

The genes are TRBV7-9 and TRBJ1-4, with D possibly matching TRBD1 (5 bases). This CDR3 has 16 residues. The ends were cut back, 0 bases at V and 6 bases at J, with 14 bases in the middle. The germline gives CDR1 SEHNR, CDR2 FQNEAQ (reference sequence). CDR3 sequence reads: CASSLASGSGDEKLFF. The CDR3 DNA reads TGTGCCAGCAGCTTAGCGTCAGGGAGCGGGGATGAAAAACTGTTTTTT.

The V and J genes are TRBV12-3 or TRBV12-4 and TRBJ2-7; the match to TRBD1 covers 7 bases. The CDR3 totals 13 residues. J lost 3 bases, V lost 7 bases, and 6 bases had no gene match. The CDR3 nucleotides read TGTGCCAGCACCCCGGGACAGAACTACGAGCAGTACTTC. This translates into CASTPGQNYEQYF.

The chain is built from TRBV14 and TRBJ1-1, with D possibly TRBD1 on 5 matching bases. Trimming stripped 2 bases from V and 1 base from J, with 8 bases between. The CDR3 consists of 14 residues. Per germline, CDR1 SGHDN and CDR2 FVKESK. CDR3 sequence reads: CASSQQTGNTEAFF. CDR3 bases: TGTGCCAGCAGCCAACAAACAGGGAACACTGAAGCTTTCTTT.

The chain is built from TRBV9 and TRBJ2-7; TRBD1 agrees at 11 bases. CDR1 is SGDLS, CDR2 YYNGEE, per germline. J was trimmed by 3 bases and V by 0 bases; bases with no gene match: 2. CDR3 length: 15 amino acids. The CDR3 loop reads CASSVAGTGGYEQYF. For the CDR3, the DNA is TGTGCCAGCAGCGTAGCCGGGACAGGGGGCTACGAGCAGTACTTC.

The CDR3 region is CASSQDRGQGSYEQYF. The CDR3 DNA is TGTGCCAGCAGCCAAGATAGGGGACAGGGGTCCTACGAGCAGTACTTC. This rearrangement joins TRBV4-2 to TRBJ2-7; 10 bases line up with TRBD1. In germline, CDR1 is LGHNA, CDR2 YNFKEQ. The trim removed 0 bases at V and 1 base at J, leaving 3 bases unmatched. This CDR3 is 16 amino acids long.

The chain is built from TRBV29-1 and TRBJ1-1, with 10 nucleotides matching TRBD1. CDR3 length: 14 residues. J was trimmed by 4 bases and V by 6 bases; bases with no gene match: 8. Per germline, CDR1 SQVTM and CDR2 ANQGSEA. CDR3 in DNA: TGCAGCGTAAGCACCGGGACAGGGGCCACTGAAGCTTTCTTT. Translated, it gives CSVSTGTGATEAFF.

V and J are TRBV4-1 and TRBJ1-2; D ambiguous. The CDR3 is 15 residues long. CDR1 is MGHRA and CDR2 is YSYEKL in the germline V gene. Trimming took 1 base from V and 0 from J, leaving 9 bases between them. The CDR3 region has the DNA TGCGCCAGCAGCCAAGGCGACGGGACTAACTATGGCTACACCTTC. This sequence encodes CASSQGDGTNYGYTF.

The J gene is TRBJ1-1, the V gene TRBV9; possibly TRBD1 for D (6 bases). The V gene's germline CDR1 is SGDLS and CDR2 YYNGEE. This CDR3 is 14 amino acids long. V shed 3 bases and J shed 0 bases, with 9 bases lying between them. The CDR3 DNA reads TGTGCCAGCAGCGAGGGACACCTGAACACTGAAGCTTTCTTT. Its protein product is CASSEGHLNTEAFF.

The rearrangement joins TRBV4-1 to TRBJ1-3, with TRBD1 as a possible D gene (5 bases). The CDR3 extends over 18 amino acids. Germline V lookup: CDR1 MGHRA, CDR2 YSYEKL. The ends were cut back, 4 bases at V and 0 bases at J, with 19 bases in the middle. The CDR3 nucleotides are TGCGCCAGCAGCCCGTGGAGATTAGGGGTCAACTCTGGAAACACCATATATTTT. Protein product: CASSPWRLGVNSGNTIYF.

The chain combines TRBV25-1 with TRBJ1-5; D not resolved. The length of the CDR3 is 15 residues. The ends were cut back, 4 bases at V and 4 bases at J, with 14 bases in the middle. CDR1 is MGHDK, CDR2 SYGVNS, per germline. The CDR3 DNA is TGTGCCAGCAGTGGGCCAAGTTCGGGGAATCAGCCCCAGCATTTT. This sequence encodes CASSGPSSGNQPQHF.

V is TRBV6-5 and J is TRBJ2-1; tentative D call: TRBD1 (5 bases). The ends were cut back, 6 bases at V and 7 bases at J, with 7 bases in the middle. The CDR3 has 11 residues. CDR1 and CDR2 (germline): MNHEY, SVGAGI. CDR3 loop: CASRRQNEQFF. The CDR3 region has the DNA TGTGCCAGCAGGCGACAGAATGAGCAGTTCTTC.

The J gene is TRBJ1-3, the V gene TRBV5-8; 8 bases map to TRBD1. The ends lost 4 bases at V and 3 bases at J; junction bases unmatched: 3. Germline V CDR1 and CDR2: SGHTS, YDEGEE. The CDR3 contains 14 residues. This CDR3 is CASSEGQDGNTIYF. CDR3 nucleotide sequence: TGTGCCAGCAGCGAGGGACAGGATGGAAACACCATATATTTT.

For this clone: The CDR3 ends on some other residue instead of the conserved phenylalanine or tryptophan, so this is likely a read error. The DNA is omitted, as the CDR3 cannot be located on it reliably, and the CDR3 follows TCRdb's listing. The CDR3 loop is CASSDRTGV. The rearrangement joins TRBV6-4 to TRBJ1-2; TRBD1 is taken as the D call from the table, unchecked against the DNA. From its first to its last residue, the CDR3 has 9 amino acids. Germline values: CDR1 MRHNA, CDR2 SNTAGT.

The V and J genes are TRBV5-6 and TRBJ2-4; 9 bases fit TRBD1. Losses at the gene ends were 4 bases for V and 3 bases for J; bases not matched to a gene: 11. The CDR3 contains 17 residues. The V gene's germline CDR1 is SGHDT and CDR2 YYEEEE. The CDR3 DNA sequence: TGTGCCAGCAGCCATGCAGAACAGGGGGCAGACAAAAACATTCAGTACTTC. This encodes CASSHAEQGADKNIQYF.

The chain uses TRBV5-1 and TRBJ2-1, with TRBD2 identical over 10 bases. Germline CDR1 and CDR2: SGHRS and YFSETQ. The CDR3 runs to 16 residues. V gave up 5 bases and J gave up 3 bases; unmatched junction bases: 8. The CDR3 DNA reads as TGCGCCAGCAGTTATCTAGCGGGAGCGGGCTACAATGAGCAGTTCTTC. It yields the protein CASSYLAGAGYNEQFF.

This clone was found once. The chain uses TRBV30 and TRBJ1-6; tentative D call: TRBD1 (5 bases). V was pared by 1 base and J by 6 bases, with 13 bases between. This CDR3 has 15 residues. The V gene's germline CDR1 is GTSNPN and CDR2 SVGIG (reference sequence). The DNA for the CDR3 is TGTGCCTGGAGTGCTCTGTCAGGGCGTAATTCACCCCTCCACTTT. It encodes CAWSALSGRNSPLHF.

The chain joins TRBV6-1 to TRBJ1-3, with a weak D call TRBD1 (5 bases). Between the trimmed V and J ends, which lost 3 bases and 4 bases, there was a span of 13 bases. The germline V gene encodes CDR1 MNHNS and CDR2 SASEGT. CDR3 length: 15 residues. The CDR3: CASSEAGGKGNTIYF. The CDR3 DNA follows: TGTGCCAGCAGTGAGGCGGGGGGGAAAGGAAACACCATATATTTT.

This chain joins TRBV5-4 and TRBJ1-1; possibly TRBD1 for D (5 bases). The CDR3 is 14 amino acids. Germline-derived CDR1 and CDR2 are SGHNT and YYREEE (reference sequence). V was clipped by 2 bases and J by 3 bases, with 11 bases between them. The CDR3 loop is CASSFGGRDTEAFF. CDR3 in DNA: TGTGCCAGCAGCTTCGGGGGAAGGGACACTGAAGCTTTCTTT.

The chain employs TRBV30 and TRBJ2-2, with D perhaps TRBD2 (6 bases). The CDR3 is 15 residues long. Trimming pared 3 bases from V and 0 bases from J, leaving 11 bases between. Germline assignment: CDR1 GTSNPN and CDR2 SVGIG (reference sequence). The CDR3 here is CAWSRGGTNTGELFF. The CDR3, as DNA: TGTGCCTGGAGCAGAGGAGGGACGAACACCGGGGAGCTGTTTTTT.

The chain recombines TRBV12-3 or TRBV12-4 with TRBJ1-5; D is unclear. V was shortened by 0 bases and J by 3 bases, with 3 bases between the two germline ends. The CDR3 is 13 residues long. CDR3: CASSLAHNQPQHF. In DNA form, the CDR3 reads TGTGCCAGCAGTTTAGCCCACAATCAGCCCCAGCATTTT.

CDR3 DNA: TGTGCCAGCACCCCGGGGAGCGGCCAAGAGACCCAGTACTTC. This translates into CASTPGSGQETQYF. The genes are TRBV18 and TRBJ2-5, with a tentative D call TRBD2 (5 bases). Trimming removed 8 bases from V and 1 base from J, with 14 bases in between. CDR1 and CDR2 from the germline V gene are KGHSH and LQKENI. This CDR3 comprises 14 residues. Supplemented by reference TRBV18 and TRBJ2-5, the full variable domain reads NAGVMQNPRHLVRRRGQEARLRCSPMKGHSHVYWYRQLPEEGLKFMVYLQKENIIDESGMPKERFSAEFPKEGPSILRIQQVVRGDSAAYFCASTPGSGQETQYFGPGTRLLVL.

The genes are TRBV5-1 and TRBJ2-3, with 15 bases matching TRBD2. Germline-derived CDR1 and CDR2 are SGHRS and YFSETQ. The CDR3 extends over 15 amino acids. V shed 7 bases and J 2 bases; nucleotides not matched to a gene: 2. CDR3 sequence (DNA): TGCGCCAGCGGGACTAGCGGGGGGATCACAGATACGCAGTATTTT. The encoded protein is CASGTSGGITDTQYF.

For the CDR3, the DNA is TGTGCCAGCAGTGATGACTACGCGGGAGAGACCCAGTACTTC. Translation: CASSDDYAGETQYF. The genes are TRBV2 and TRBJ2-5, with D perhaps TRBD2 (5 bases). The CDR3 loop spans 14 amino acids. V lost 3 bases, J lost 4 bases, and 12 bases lay in between. Germline V gives CDR1 SNHLY, CDR2 FYNNEI.

The CDR3 nucleotides are TGTGCCAGCAGCTCCGGGACTCGGGCGAACACCGGGGAGCTGTTTTTT. Protein: CASSSGTRANTGELFF. V gene TRBV5-8 combines with J gene TRBJ2-2; possible D gene TRBD2, 6 bases. V lost 3 bases and J lost 0, with 12 bases in between. The CDR3 covers 16 residues. CDR1 is SGHTS and CDR2 is YDEGEE in the germline V gene.

The chain employs TRBV15 and TRBJ2-1, with D maybe TRBD1 (6 bases). The CDR3 is 12 residues long. The V end lost 11 bases, the J end lost 4 bases, and 12 bases lay between the germline ends. Germline-derived CDR1 and CDR2 are LNHNV and YYDKDF (reference sequence). In DNA form, the CDR3 reads TGTGCCGCGAGGACAGCGTACAATGAGCAGTTCTTC. Its translation: CAARTAYNEQFF.

This chain uses TRBV7-8 with TRBJ2-5, with TRBD2 identical over 10 bases. The CDR3 runs to 14 residues. Trimming cost V 1 base and J 5 bases; bases outside gene matches: 1. Looked up from germline, CDR1 is SGHVS and CDR2 is FQNEAQ. The CDR3 loop reads CASSLERGGETQYF. DNA of the CDR3: TGTGCCAGCAGCTTAGAGCGGGGGGGGGAGACCCAGTACTTC.

The rearrangement links TRBV6-7 to TRBJ2-1, with 14 bases identical to TRBD2. TRBV6-7 is given ORF status, its function remaining uncertain. J was trimmed by 1 base and V by 2 bases; bases with no gene match: 4. The CDR3 is 18 amino acids. This chain's CDR3 is CASSYEGLAGESYNEQFF. CDR3 nucleotide sequence: TGTGCCAGCAGTTACGAGGGACTAGCGGGAGAATCCTACAATGAGCAGTTCTTC.

V gene TRBV5-3 combines with J gene TRBJ2-1, with 7 bases identical to TRBD2. TRBV5-3 is filed as an ORF, its function uncertain. With V trimmed by 0 bases and J by 4 bases, 19 bases remained unmatched. CDR3 size: 20 residues. CDR3 bases: TGTGCCAGAAGCTTGGTCTATTGTTGCGGGAGACCCTTCTTGTACAATGAGCAGTTCTTC. It translates to CARSLVYCCGRPFLYNEQFF.

The chain is built from TRBV30 and TRBJ1-2; D is unresolved. The CDR3 totals 11 residues. The germline V gene has CDR1 GTSNPN and CDR2 SVGIG (reference sequence). V dropped 4 bases and J dropped 10 bases, with 13 bases sitting between them. CDR3 nucleotides: TGTGCCTGGACCGGAGGAGGAGACTACACCTTC. Protein product: CAWTGGGDYTF.